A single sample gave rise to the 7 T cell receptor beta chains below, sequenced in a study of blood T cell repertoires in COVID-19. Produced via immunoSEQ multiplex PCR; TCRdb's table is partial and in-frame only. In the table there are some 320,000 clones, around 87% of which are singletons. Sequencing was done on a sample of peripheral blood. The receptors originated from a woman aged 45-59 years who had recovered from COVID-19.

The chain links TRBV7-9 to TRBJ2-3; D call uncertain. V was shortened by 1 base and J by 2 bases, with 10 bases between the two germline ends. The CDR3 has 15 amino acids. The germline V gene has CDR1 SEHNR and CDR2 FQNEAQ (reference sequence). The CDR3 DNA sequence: TGTGCCAGCAGCTTAGATCTAAGAGTCACAGATACGCAGTATTTT. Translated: CASSLDLRVTDTQYF.

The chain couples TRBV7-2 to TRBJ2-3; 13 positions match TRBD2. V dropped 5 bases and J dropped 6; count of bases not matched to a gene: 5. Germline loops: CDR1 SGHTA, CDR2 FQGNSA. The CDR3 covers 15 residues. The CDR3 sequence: CASSATSGGWDTQYF. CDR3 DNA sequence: TGTGCCAGCAGCGCGACTAGCGGGGGGTGGGATACGCAGTATTTT.

The CDR3 region is CASSSTGTATEAFF. DNA of the CDR3: TGTGCCAGCAGCTCTACCGGGACAGCCACTGAAGCTTTCTTT. This chain links TRBV3-1 (or the pseudogene TRBV3-2) with TRBJ1-1, with TRBD1 identical over 7 bases. The CDR3 sequence is 14 residues long. Trimming at V came to 5 bases and at J to 4 bases, leaving 7 bases not matched to a gene. Germline lookup yields CDR1 LGHDT and CDR2 YNNKEL (reference sequence).

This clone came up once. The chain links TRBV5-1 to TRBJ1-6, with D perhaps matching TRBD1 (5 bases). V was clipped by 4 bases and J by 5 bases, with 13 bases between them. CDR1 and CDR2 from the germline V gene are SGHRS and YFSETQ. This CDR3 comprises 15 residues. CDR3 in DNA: TGCGCCAGCAGCCAGGCGACAGAGAATAATTCACCCCTCCACTTT. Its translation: CASSQATENNSPLHF.

The CDR3 DNA sequence: TGCGCCAGCAGCCAATCCGGGTCCTCTGGGGCCAACGTCCTGACTTTC. Residues: CASSQSGSSGANVLTF. The chain uses TRBV4-1 and TRBJ2-6; D unclear. The CDR3 is 16 residues long. From germline, CDR1 is MGHRA and CDR2 YSYEKL. The germline V and J ends were trimmed by 2 bases and 0 bases, with 8 bases remaining between them.

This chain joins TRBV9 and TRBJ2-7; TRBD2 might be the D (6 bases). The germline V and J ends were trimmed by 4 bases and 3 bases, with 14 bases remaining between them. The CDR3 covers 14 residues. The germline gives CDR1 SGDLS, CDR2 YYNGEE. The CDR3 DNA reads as TGTGCCAGCAGCTCCGATGACGGGAGCTACGAGCAGTACTTC. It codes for CASSSDDGSYEQYF.

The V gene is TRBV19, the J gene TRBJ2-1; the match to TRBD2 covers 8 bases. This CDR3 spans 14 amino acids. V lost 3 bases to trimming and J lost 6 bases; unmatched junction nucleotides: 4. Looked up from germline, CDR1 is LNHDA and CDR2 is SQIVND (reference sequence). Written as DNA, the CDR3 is TGTGCCAGTAGTATCGGACTAGCCGGCAATGAGCAGTTCTTC. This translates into CASSIGLAGNEQFF.